Included here is one T cell receptor (beta chain) sequence, with context. This clonotype appeared a few times. What antigen it recognizes has not been identified. Nothing much larger sits one base from this clone, and base qualities are not available. For repertoire sequencing, TCR beta CDR3 regions were amplified from RNA transcripts. The first round was an RT-PCR using HTBI primers with the Qiagen OneStep RT-PCR kit, and this first round was followed by a second-round multiplex PCR, then size selection and purification. The libraries underwent paired-end sequencing with 100 bp reads on an Illumina HiSeq2000. The authors processed their data as follows. Reads were processed with SOAPnuke, discarding reads with adapters, uncalled bases, mean Phred below 15, or no exact constant-primer or identifier match. COPE v1.2.5 was used to merge high-quality paired reads. Clonotypes were defined as unique nucleotide sequences and were aligned to IMGT TRB V, D and J references using MiTCR v1.1. The analysis was limited to V-J combinations with a frequency above 0.0001, which together covered more than 99% of repertoires. For each V-J combination, a TCR clonal expansion and chaos score was defined as F50 clonal expansion divided by the chaos observed in the TCRdist matrix. Features were reduced by Welch's t-statistics and random forest to 10 to 15 V-J combinations, which fed a naive Bayes classifier. Thyroid-blood repertoire similarity was quantified with the Morisita-Horn index. The raw public reads went through TCRdb reprocessing: fastp at Q25, MiXCR clone calling, in-frame beta chains kept. Identical CDR3 protein sequences are pooled into one entry, listed with their most common genes and DNA. TCRdb's processing, not the authors', yielded these V and J calls. In this sample the table shows about half a million distinct CDR3 sequences, roughly an eighth of which occur a single time. The ten largest clones represent 8% to 10% of the sample.

The cysteine opens and the phenylalanine closes a CDR3 of 15 amino acids. Only the CDR3 part of the read is kept: 45 bases, read in frame from the first base. Trimming takes 3 bases off V and 2 bases off J; junction bases not matched to a gene: 6. The ophthalmopathy patients had moderately to severely active disease, with a Clinical Activity Score of 3 or higher, a NOSPECS grade of 4 or higher, and a disease duration of less than 3 months. Patients with other autoimmune diseases, uncontrolled infections, pregnancy or lactation were excluded. Diagnosis relied on clinical symptoms, serum thyroxine, TRAb, thyroid ultrasound and orbital computed tomography. Using Ficoll-Paque density gradient centrifugation, PBMCs were isolated from about 9.4 ml of fresh peripheral blood. Trizol reagent was used to extract the total RNA, and its quality was then checked on an Agilent 2100 Bioanalyzer. This specimen comes from a study of Graves' ophthalmopathy and Graves' hyperthyroidism (dated by TCRdb to 2017 to 2018). General notes on the study: Peripheral blood was collected at initial diagnosis, before any treatment. For training and testing, the 95 to 100 patients in the discovery cohort were randomly divided in a 7:3 ratio. In total, 135 blood samples were TCR-sequenced: approximately 40 ophthalmopathy, 75 hyperthyroidism and roughly 17 hyperthyroidism-to-ophthalmopathy patients. An independent validation cohort was composed of some 18 hyperthyroidism patients and around 16 patients who later progressed from hyperthyroidism to ophthalmopathy. The study used TCR beta repertoire signatures to distinguish Graves' ophthalmopathy from Graves' hyperthyroidism and to predict progression to ophthalmopathy. Following sampling, methimazole starting at 30 mg daily was administered to hyperthyroidism patients, and high-dose intravenous methylprednisolone was administered to ophthalmopathy patients. A discovery set of 90 to 100 patients (43 ophthalmopathy, under 65 stable hyperthyroidism) was enrolled to explore V-J signatures distinguishing ophthalmopathy from hyperthyroidism. In roughly 6 hyperthyroidism patients, T-cell repertoires of thyroid tissue and blood were compared.

What the authors observed across the whole study: Sample size was not statistically predetermined, and group allocation was not concealed from the investigators. In cross-validation, the 13-signature model distinguished ophthalmopathy from stable hyperthyroidism with approximately 90% sensitivity and about 84% specificity, and in the test set the corresponding values were roughly 80% and 76%. In validation, the model predicted ophthalmopathy progression with about 71% sensitivity and approximately 78% specificity; some 13 predicted patients were CT-confirmed with GO in a median of about 6.2 months. Among expanded thyroid clonotypes with frequency above 0.001, most also showed up in blood, which suggests that blood repertoires may reflect the thyroid immune response.

The chain was built from TRBV12-3 or TRBV12-4 and TRBJ1-2; the central 7 bases match TRBD1. This clonotype was sampled from a young woman with Graves' ophthalmopathy. Donor details come from another sample of the same person, matched by shared clones. Material: blood. The CDR3 region reads CASSLTLQGNYGYTF. The base sequence is TGTGCCAGCAGTTTGACCTTACAGGGGAACTATGGCTACACCTTC.